The 20 T cell receptor beta chains given below trace back to one sample, sequenced in a study of shared clonotypes between healthy human individuals. TCRdb's copy holds only in-frame clones and misses some; the assay was immunoSEQ multiplex PCR. The repertoire holds fewer than 800,000 clones, with 92% as singletons. Cells designated naive CD8 were CD45RO-negative and were positively selected for CCR7, with terminally differentiated effector memory CD45RA+ cells excluded. The sample was naive CD8+ T cells sorted from blood. The origin of the receptors is a man aged 25-40 years in good health.

The chain carries TRBV11-2 and TRBJ2-2, with no clear D. This CDR3 comprises 11 residues. The V end lost 7 bases, the J end lost 5 bases, and 5 bases lay between the germline ends. CDR1 and CDR2 from the germline V gene are SGHAT and FQNNGV. The CDR3 sequence is CASKGTGELFF. The CDR3 coding sequence is TGTGCCAGCAAAGGTACCGGGGAGCTGTTTTTT.

The V call is TRBV2, the J call TRBJ2-6; D gene uncertain. The germline V gene encodes CDR1 SNHLY and CDR2 FYNNEI. Trimming pared 9 bases from V and 1 base from J, leaving 10 bases between. The CDR3 spans 14 residues. The CDR3 protein is CASRTISGANVLTF. In DNA form, the CDR3 reads TGTGCCAGTAGAACTATATCTGGGGCCAACGTCCTGACTTTC. Full variable domain (remainder filled in from reference TRBV2 and TRBJ2-6): EPEVTQTPSHQVTQMGQEVILRCVPISNHLYFYWYRQILGQKVEFLVSFYNNEISEKSEIFDDQFSVERPDGSNFTLKIRSTKLEDSAMYFCASRTISGANVLTFGAGSRLTVL.

This chain links TRBV19 with TRBJ2-2; 8 nucleotides align to TRBD1. The length of the CDR3 is 16 residues. J gave up 7 bases and V 0 bases, and 7 bases lay outside the gene matches. The germline V gene encodes CDR1 LNHDA and CDR2 SQIVND (reference sequence). The CDR3 is CASSIDGLQGVGELFF. The CDR3 region has the DNA TGTGCCAGTAGTATAGATGGGCTACAGGGGGTCGGGGAGCTGTTTTTT.

The genes are TRBV6-1 and TRBJ1-4, with a tentative D call TRBD1 (6 bases). V was shortened by 6 bases and J by 5 bases, with 13 bases between the two germline ends. Germline V CDR1 and CDR2: MNHNS, SASEGT. CDR3 length: 14 residues. The CDR3 coding sequence is TGTGCCAGCAGCTACATACAGGGAAATGAAAAACTGTTTTTT. This sequence encodes CASSYIQGNEKLFF.

V gene TRBV10-3 combines with J gene TRBJ2-7, with unresolved D. This CDR3 comprises 11 residues. V lost 7 bases and J lost 3, with 7 bases in between. Germline-derived CDR1 and CDR2 are ENHRY and SYGVKD. CDR3 DNA sequence: TGTGCCATCAAAGATGGCTACGAGCAGTACTTC. It specifies CAIKDGYEQYF.

The J gene is TRBJ2-7, the V gene TRBV4-2, with 7 bases that match TRBD2. Germline CDR1 reads LGHNA; CDR2 reads YNFKEQ. The CDR3 length is 11 residues. V gave up 5 bases and J gave up 7 bases; unmatched junction bases: 2. The CDR3 nucleotides are TGTGCCAGCAGCTTGGGACTAGAGCAGTACTTC. Translated, it gives CASSLGLEQYF.

J is TRBJ1-5 and V is TRBV2, with D possibly being TRBD1 (6 bases). Germline values: CDR1 SNHLY, CDR2 FYNNEI. The CDR3 sequence is 17 residues long. V was pared by 6 bases and J by 0 bases, with 18 bases between. The CDR3 DNA reads TGTGCCAGCAGCTTGAGGGGGACAAGTTATAGCAATCAGCCCCAGCATTTT. It encodes CASSLRGTSYSNQPQHF.

The chain uses TRBV5-6 and TRBJ2-1; the D is unclear. Trimming cost V 0 bases and J 2 bases, with 9 bases left between them. This CDR3 spans 15 amino acids. The germline V gene encodes CDR1 SGHDT and CDR2 YYEEEE. The CDR3 reads CASSLAASPYNEQFF. The CDR3 DNA sequence: TGTGCCAGCAGCTTGGCGGCCTCTCCCTACAATGAGCAGTTCTTC.

The CDR3 spells CSAAQGLRNIQYF. The CDR3 bases are TGCAGCGCAGCACAGGGTCTCAGAAACATTCAGTACTTC. J is TRBJ2-4 and V is TRBV29-1; tentative D call: TRBD1 (6 bases). Between the trimmed V and J ends, which lost 7 bases and 6 bases, there was a span of 16 bases. CDR3 length equals 13 residues. The V gene's germline CDR1 is SQVTM and CDR2 ANQGSEA. The complete variable domain, with remaining parts taken from reference TRBV29-1 and TRBJ2-4, reads SAVISQKPSRDICQRGTSLTIQCQVDSQVTMMFWYRQQPGQSLTLIATANQGSEATYESGFVIDKFPISRPNLTFSTLTVSNMSPEDSSIYLCSAAQGLRNIQYFGAGTRLSVL.

The chain employs TRBV27 and TRBJ2-7; TRBD1 matches at 9 bases. J was trimmed by 1 base and V by 8 bases; bases with no gene match: 6. Germline CDR1 reads MNHEY; CDR2 reads SMNVEV (reference sequence). This CDR3 is 14 amino acids long. CDR3 sequence reads: CASRKGQGSYEQYF. CDR3 coding DNA: TGTGCCAGCCGTAAGGGACAGGGTTCCTACGAGCAGTACTTC.

The V and J genes are TRBV30 and TRBJ2-7, with 8 bases that match TRBD1. This CDR3 is built from 13 residues. J gave up 3 bases and V 6 bases, and 7 bases lay outside the gene matches. Per the germline V gene, CDR1 is GTSNPN and CDR2 is SVGIG (reference sequence). Written as DNA, the CDR3 is TGTGCCTGCATCGGACAGGGATTCTACGAGCAGTACTTC. Its translation is CACIGQGFYEQYF.

This clone was picked up a small number of times. The chain links TRBV7-9 to TRBJ2-7; 10 bases are a match to TRBD1. CDR1 and CDR2 (germline): SEHNR, FQNEAQ (reference sequence). This CDR3 has 14 amino acids. J gave up 5 bases and V 5 bases, and 6 bases lay outside the gene matches. The CDR3 sequence is CASSPDRGLHEQYF. The CDR3 DNA reads as TGTGCCAGCAGCCCTGACAGGGGGCTCCACGAGCAGTACTTC.

The genes are TRBV14 and TRBJ1-2, with TRBD1 as a possible D gene (5 bases). Trimming left V 6 bases short and J 2 bases short, with 13 bases between. Germline V lookup: CDR1 SGHDN, CDR2 FVKESK. The CDR3 length is 14 residues. The CDR3 here is CASRESGANYGYTF. The CDR3 region has the DNA TGTGCCAGCAGGGAGTCCGGGGCCAACTATGGCTACACCTTC.

V gene TRBV7-6 combines with J gene TRBJ2-1, with D perhaps TRBD1 or TRBD2 (6 bases each). V dropped 5 bases and J dropped 1 base, with 21 bases sitting between them. Germline V gene sequence: CDR1 SGHVS, CDR2 FNYEAQ. The CDR3 is made up of 18 amino acids. CDR3 sequence (DNA): TGTGCCAGCAGCGATCGCTGGGGAGAAGGGGGGTCCTACAATGAGCAGTTCTTC. Its protein product is CASSDRWGEGGSYNEQFF. Combining the CDR3 with reference TRBV7-6 and TRBJ2-1 gives the whole variable domain GAGVSQSPRYKVTKRGQDVALRCDPISGHVSLYWYRQALGQGPEFLTYFNYEAQQDKSGLPNDRFSAERPEGSISTLTIQRTEQRDSAMYRCASSDRWGEGGSYNEQFFGPGTRLTVL.

The chain is built from TRBV6-1 and TRBJ2-7, with D unclear. The germline V gene has CDR1 MNHNS and CDR2 SASEGT. CDR3 length: 14 residues. Between the trimmed V and J ends, which lost 8 bases and 0 bases, there was a span of 14 bases. CDR3 coding DNA: TGTGCCAGCCCGGCCCTGGACGGCTCCTACGAGCAGTACTTC. Its protein is CASPALDGSYEQYF.

The chain joins TRBV30 to TRBJ1-4; D is possibly TRBD1 (5 bases). Trimming took off 5 bases at V and 3 bases at J, with 16 bases between the two ends. Germline CDR1 reads GTSNPN; CDR2 reads SVGIG (reference sequence). The CDR3 spans 15 residues. Here the CDR3 DNA reads TGTGCCTGGTCTTCCCTCGGGACGGCTAATGAAAAACTGTTTTTT. Translation gives CAWSSLGTANEKLFF.

This chain links TRBV13 with TRBJ1-5; the match to TRBD1 covers 10 bases. J gave up 4 bases and V 3 bases, and 3 bases lay outside the gene matches. Looked up from germline, CDR1 is PRHDT and CDR2 is FYEKMQ (reference sequence). The CDR3 runs 15 residues. The CDR3 DNA follows: TGTGCCAGCAGCTTCGGGACAGGGGAGAATCAGCCCCAGCATTTT. This codes for CASSFGTGENQPQHF.

V is TRBV7-2 and J is TRBJ1-2; D unclear. V gave up 5 bases and J gave up 6 bases, with 16 bases separating them. From germline, CDR1 is SGHTA and CDR2 FQGNSA. The CDR3 consists of 14 residues. CDR3 sequence (DNA): TGTGCCAGCAGCCCAGGCCAAAAAGGGAATGGCTACACCTTC. It codes for CASSPGQKGNGYTF.

The chain joins TRBV27 to TRBJ2-7, with 15 bases identical to TRBD2. The CDR3 consists of 17 residues. V lost 6 bases and J lost 0; bases outside the gene matches: 6. Germline values: CDR1 MNHEY, CDR2 SMNVEV (reference sequence). The CDR3 loop is CASSGLAGGPSSYEQYF. The CDR3 DNA follows: TGTGCCAGCAGCGGACTAGCGGGAGGGCCGAGCTCCTACGAGCAGTACTTC.

Comment on this clone: This sample also contains other DNA sequences that code for the same CDR3. The J gene is TRBJ2-7, the V gene TRBV5-6; D gene unclear. Trimming stripped 0 bases from V and 7 bases from J, with 5 bases between. This CDR3 region has 11 residues. Germline assignment: CDR1 SGHDT and CDR2 YYEEEE. The CDR3 region is CASSLGAEQYF. As DNA, the CDR3 is TGTGCCAGCAGCTTGGGTGCGGAGCAGTACTTC.